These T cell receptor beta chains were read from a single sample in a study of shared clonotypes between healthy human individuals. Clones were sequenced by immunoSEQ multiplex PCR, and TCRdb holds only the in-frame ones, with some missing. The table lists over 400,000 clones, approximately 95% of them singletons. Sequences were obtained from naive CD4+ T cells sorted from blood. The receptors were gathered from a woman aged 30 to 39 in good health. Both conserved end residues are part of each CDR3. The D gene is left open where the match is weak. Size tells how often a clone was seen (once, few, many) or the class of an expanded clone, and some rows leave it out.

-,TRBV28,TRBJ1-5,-,CASSLVYSNQPQHF,TGTGCCAGCAGTTTAGTCTATAGCAATCAGCCCCAGCATTTT
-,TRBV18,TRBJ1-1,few,CASSPGHLNTEAFF,TGTGCCAGCTCACCAGGACACTTGAACACTGAAGCTTTCTTT
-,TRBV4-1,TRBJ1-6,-,CASSQFDSPLHF,TGCGCCAGCAGCCAATTTGATTCACCCCTCCACTTT
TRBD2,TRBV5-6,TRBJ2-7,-,CASSHTGTSLSYEQYF,TGTGCCAGCAGCCATACCGGGACTAGCCTCTCCTACGAGCAGTACTTC
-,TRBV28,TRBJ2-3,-,CASSPPDGLAGTPGDTQYF,TGTGCCAGCAGCCCTCCCGATGGTCTCGCGGGCACCCCTGGAGATACGCAGTATTTT
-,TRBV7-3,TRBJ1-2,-,CASSPRGASGYGYTF,TGTGCCAGCAGCCCGAGGGGGGCGTCTGGCTATGGCTACACCTTC
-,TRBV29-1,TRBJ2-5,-,CSVRVSGGETQYF,TGCAGCGTTCGGGTCTCGGGTGGGGAGACCCAGTACTTC
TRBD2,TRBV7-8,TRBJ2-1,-,CASSTGLAGGPFSFEQFF,TGTGCCAGCAGCACGGGACTAGCGGGAGGGCCGTTCAGTTTCGAGCAGTTCTTC
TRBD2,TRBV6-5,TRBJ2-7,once,CASSYSGLAVSYEQYF,TGTGCCAGCAGTTACTCGGGACTAGCGGTTTCCTACGAGCAGTACTTC
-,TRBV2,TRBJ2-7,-,CASRGGQAPTYEQYF,TGTGCCAGCAGAGGTGGGCAGGCTCCCACCTACGAGCAGTACTTC
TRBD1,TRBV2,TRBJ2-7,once,CASGGQVPYEQYF,TGTGCCAGCGGGGGACAGGTCCCCTACGAGCAGTACTTC
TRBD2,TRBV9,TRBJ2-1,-,CASSATGTSGSRSYNEQFF,TGTGCCAGCAGCGCAACCGGGACTAGCGGGAGCAGGTCCTACAATGAGCAGTTCTTC
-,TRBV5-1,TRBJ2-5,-,CASSLRVTGETQYF,TGCGCCAGCAGCTTGCGGGTTACAGGAGAGACCCAGTACTTC
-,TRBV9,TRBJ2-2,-,CASSVAGTEPTGELFF,TGTGCCAGCAGCGTAGCCGGGACGGAGCCCACCGGGGAGCTGTTTTTT
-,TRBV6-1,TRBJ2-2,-,CASRRAPTGELFF,TGTGCCAGCAGACGGGCTCCCACCGGGGAGCTGTTTTTT
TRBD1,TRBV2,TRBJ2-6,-,CASSLTGSGANVLTF,TGTGCCAGCAGTTTGACAGGGTCCGGGGCCAACGTCCTGACTTTC
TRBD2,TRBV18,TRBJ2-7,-,CASSPRGPGRVYEQYF,TGTGCCAGCTCACCACGGGGGCCCGGGAGGGTCTACGAGCAGTACTTC
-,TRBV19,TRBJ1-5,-,CASTQTAGLSNQPQHF,TGTGCCAGTACTCAGACGGCGGGTCTCAGCAATCAGCCCCAGCATTTT
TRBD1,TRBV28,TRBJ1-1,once,CASSLPGGNTEAFF,TGTGCCAGCAGTTTACCAGGGGGCAACACTGAAGCTTTCTTT
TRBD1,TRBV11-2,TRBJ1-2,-,CASSPRQGGDGYTF,TGTGCCAGCAGCCCCAGACAGGGAGGCGATGGCTACACCTTC
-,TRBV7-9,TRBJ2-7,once,CASSLGLAGVYEQYF,TGTGCCAGCAGCTTAGGGCTAGCTGGTGTCTACGAGCAGTACTTC
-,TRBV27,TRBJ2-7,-,CASRGYGYEQYF,TGTGCCAGCAGGGGATATGGATACGAGCAGTACTTC
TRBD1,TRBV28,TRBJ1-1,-,CASRGTGENTEAFF,TGTGCCAGCAGGGGGACAGGGGAGAACACTGAAGCTTTCTTT